This T cell receptor (beta chain) was sequenced for a study of control samples from healthy donors and cancer patients. The CDR3 consists of 13 residues. The germline V gene has CDR1 SGHVS and CDR2 FQNEAQ. V lost 1 base and J 3 bases, leaving 4 bases between the germline ends. Assay used: immunoSEQ multiplex PCR; TCRdb lists only in-frame clones, some missing. The table includes some 80,000 clones, roughly nine tenths detected once. The sequence was obtained from a man aged 45-65 years in good health. The sample consisted of blood. The chain has TRBV7-8 and TRBJ2-1, with D unclear. The CDR3 nucleotides are TGTGCCAGCAGCTTAGGCCGCTACAATGAGCAGTTCTTC. Its protein is CASSLGRYNEQFF.